What follows describes a single T cell receptor (beta chain). The data derive from a study of shared clonotypes between healthy human individuals. Germline V gives CDR1 SGHRS, CDR2 YFSETQ. The CDR3 totals 15 residues. The V gene lost 6 bases and the J gene lost 2 bases, with 17 bases spanning the gap. The assay was immunoSEQ multiplex PCR, and TCRdb's table has in-frame clones only and misses some. Of 850,000 to 1,200,000 clones listed, about 77% were seen once; the top ten hold over 1.3%. Material for sequencing was memory CD4+ T cells sorted from blood. Subset in this sample: CD45RA-negative fraction. This clonotype was obtained from a man aged 18-30 years in good health. The chain carries TRBV5-1 and TRBJ2-5, with TRBD2 as a possible D gene (5 bases). CDR3 sequence: CASIEGQRPQETQYF. Written as DNA, the CDR3 is TGCGCCAGCATCGAGGGCCAGAGGCCACAAGAGACCCAGTACTTC.